The entry below gives a single TCR beta chain sequence along with its context. Its matching antigen is unknown. This sample was included in a study of shared clonotypes between healthy human individuals. Replicate PCRs for sorted subsets used about 200 ng DNA; this equaled 25,000 to 30,000 T cell genomes. TCRdb keeps only in-frame clones here, not all; method: immunoSEQ multiplex PCR. The sample carries 2 million to 2.5 million clones, 90% to 95% recorded once. The study's findings and limits: Sampling covered blood only; tissue repertoires likely differ. Several donors showed sharing of approximately 5% of naive CD4 clonotypes.

Germline V gene sequence: CDR1 MDHEN, CDR2 SYDVKM. Trimming took off 7 bases at V and 8 bases at J, with 20 bases between the two ends. CDR3 length: 14 amino acids. This sequence was found in a man between 18 and 29 years old in good health. Some clones in this sample may be carry-over from other donors' samples. V gene TRBV28 combines with J gene TRBJ1-2; D is perhaps TRBD1 (5 bases). The sample consisted of naive CD4+ T cells from PBMCs. Subset indicated: CD45RA+ positively selected. The CDR3 nucleotides read TGTGCCAGCACCCACTTGGGGGAGGGCTGGGGCTACACCTTC. Encoded protein: CASTHLGEGWGYTF.